The 9 T cell receptor beta chains below come from one sample, sequenced in a study of graft-versus-host responses after intestinal transplantation. These TCRs are of unknown antigen specificity. Repertoires were generated with immunoSEQ multiplex PCR, while TCRdb's copy carries only in-frame clones and drops some. The sample holds around 67,000 clones, around 90% seen once. Sample: unstimulated CD8+ T cells sorted from spleen or lymph node cells, taken before transplant. The origin of the receptors is a human donor who was the organ donor for an intestinal transplant.

V is TRBV6-1 and J is TRBJ2-1; TRBD1 is a possible D gene (5 bases). V was cut by 3 bases and J by 3 bases, with 12 bases left in between. Germline CDR1 and CDR2: MNHNS and SASEGT. The CDR3 spans 15 residues. CDR3 nucleotides: TGTGCCAGCAGTGACAGGGTAGGGGACTACAATGAGCAGTTCTTC. It translates to CASSDRVGDYNEQFF.

The chain combines TRBV2 with TRBJ2-1; D is possibly TRBD2 (6 bases). Trimming pared 7 bases from V and 6 bases from J, leaving 22 bases between. Germline CDR1 is SNHLY and CDR2 is FYNNEI. The CDR3 sequence is 16 residues long. The CDR3 here is CASMSGLPTLSNEQFF. DNA for the CDR3: TGTGCCAGCATGTCGGGACTTCCTACCCTGAGCAATGAGCAGTTCTTC. Filled out from reference TRBV2 and TRBJ2-1, the complete variable domain reads EPEVTQTPSHQVTQMGQEVILRCVPISNHLYFYWYRQILGQKVEFLVSFYNNEISEKSEIFDDQFSVERPDGSNFTLKIRSTKLEDSAMYFCASMSGLPTLSNEQFFGPGTRLTVL.

For this clone: The junction shows a germline mismatch at one end, possibly a read error. The chain is built from TRBV6-5 and TRBJ1-1; D is ambiguous. The CDR3 sequence is 13 residues long. Germline CDR1 and CDR2: MNHEY and SVGAGI. The CDR3 spells CASRLTTNTEASF. The DNA of the CDR3 is TGTGCCAGCAGGCTTACTACGAACACTGAAGCTTCCTTT.

The chain combines TRBV5-4 with TRBJ2-7; D is unresolved. V lost 0 bases and J lost 3, with 4 bases in between. The CDR3 length is 12 residues. Germline CDR1 reads SGHNT; CDR2 reads YYREEE (reference sequence). The CDR3 sequence: CASSLDNYEQYV. In DNA, the CDR3 is TGTGCCAGCAGCTTGGATAACTACGAGCAGTACGTC.

The genes are TRBV9 and TRBJ2-2; TRBD1 agrees at 10 bases. Germline CDR1 SGDLS, CDR2 YYNGEE. V dropped 2 bases and J dropped 9; count of bases not matched to a gene: 7. The CDR3 is 15 residues long. The CDR3 loop is CASSVGTGATWELFF. In DNA form, the CDR3 reads TGTGCCAGCAGCGTTGGGACAGGGGCTACGTGGGAGCTGTTTTTT.

Concerning this clone: In the same sample, other DNA sequences code for this CDR3. The chain uses TRBV6-5 and TRBJ1-5, with D possibly being TRBD1 (5 bases). Germline loops: CDR1 MNHEY, CDR2 SVGAGI. V lost 3 bases and J 7 bases, leaving 10 bases between the germline ends. The CDR3 runs 13 residues. The CDR3 DNA sequence: TGTGCCAGCAGTTATGGGGGGAACCAGCCCCAGCATTTT. Protein: CASSYGGNQPQHF.

This chain uses TRBV19 with TRBJ1-2, with unresolved D. The germline V and J ends were trimmed by 4 bases and 4 bases, with 7 bases remaining between them. CDR3 size: 12 residues. Germline CDR1 is LNHDA and CDR2 is SQIVND (reference sequence). CDR3 coding DNA: TGTGCCAGTAGTAGACAAGGCTATGGCTACACCTTC. It encodes CASSRQGYGYTF.

DNA for the CDR3: TGTGCCAGCAGCGTAGGCCAGGGGGCATTCAATCAGCCCCAGCATTTT. Translated, it gives CASSVGQGAFNQPQHF. The J gene is TRBJ1-5, the V gene TRBV9, with TRBD1 matching 8 bases. Losses at the gene ends were 0 bases for V and 3 bases for J; bases not matched to a gene: 5. The CDR3 extends over 16 amino acids. Per germline, CDR1 SGDLS and CDR2 YYNGEE.

V gene TRBV6-6 combines with J gene TRBJ1-4; TRBD1 matches at 10 bases. Germline-derived CDR1 and CDR2 are MNHNY and SVGAGI (reference sequence). V lost 6 bases to trimming and J lost 7 bases; unmatched junction nucleotides: 11. The CDR3 length is 16 residues. CDR3 bases: TGTGCCAGCAGATACCTGGGACAGGGGTTAAGTGAAAAACTGTTTTTT. This gives the protein CASRYLGQGLSEKLFF.